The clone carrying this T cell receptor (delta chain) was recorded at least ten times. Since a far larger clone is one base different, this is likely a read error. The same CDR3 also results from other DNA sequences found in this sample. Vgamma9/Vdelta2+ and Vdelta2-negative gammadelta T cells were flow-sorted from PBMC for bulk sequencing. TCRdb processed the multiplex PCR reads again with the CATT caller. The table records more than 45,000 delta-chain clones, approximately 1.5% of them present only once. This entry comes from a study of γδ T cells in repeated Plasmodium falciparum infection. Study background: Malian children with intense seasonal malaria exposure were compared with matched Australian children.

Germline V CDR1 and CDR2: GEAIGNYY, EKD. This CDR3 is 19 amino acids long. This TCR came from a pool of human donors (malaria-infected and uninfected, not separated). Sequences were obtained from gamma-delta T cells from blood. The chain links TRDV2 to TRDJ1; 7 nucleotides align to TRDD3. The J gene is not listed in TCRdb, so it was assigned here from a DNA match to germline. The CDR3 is CACDTVETGGDLYTDKLIF. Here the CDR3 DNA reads TGTGCCTGCGACACCGTCGAAACAGGGGGGGATCTGTACACCGATAAACTCATCTTT.